This T cell receptor beta chain comes out of a study of shared clonotypes between healthy human individuals. The CDR3 spans 14 residues. Trimming left V 3 bases short and J 1 base short, with 10 bases between. Germline CDR1 SGDLS, CDR2 YYNGEE. Original methodology: With immunoSEQ giving junction-only sequences and no quality scores, filtering differed. The assay was immunoSEQ multiplex PCR, and TCRdb's table has in-frame clones only and misses some. That table gives V, J and clone size, and the DNA gave D and trimming. There are millions of clones in the sample; about 95% occur only once, and roughly 1% lies in the top ten. This clone was observed a single time. CD45RO-negative cells were positively selected for CCR7, leaving out terminally differentiated effector memory CD45RA+ cells.

Sequenced: naive CD8+ T cells sorted from blood. The TCR sequence derives from a man aged 18 to 35 in good health. The gene calls are TRBV9 and TRBJ2-5; maybe TRBD2 (5 bases). The CDR3 reads CASSDGGIQETQYF. The CDR3 nucleotides read TGTGCCAGCAGCGATGGAGGTATCCAAGAGACCCAGTACTTC.